These T cell receptor beta chains were read from a single sample in a study of T-cell reconstitution after alpha-beta-depleted transplantation in children. TCRdb passed the PCR reads through MiXCR, listing each CDR3 protein once. The table includes 500,000 to 600,000 distinct CDR3 sequences, around 19% detected once. Sequenced here: PBMCs from the stem cell graft donor, sampled from the stem cell graft. The receptors shown here come from a human donor who donated a stem cell graft to a child with acute lymphoblastic leukemia. Each CDR3 is given with its conserved first and last residue. D genes are given only for firm matches. Expanded clones get a size class; other rows say once, few or many, or leave the size out.

v_call	clone_size	j_call	d_call	cdr3_nt	cdr3_aa
TRBV7-8	NA	TRBJ2-5	NA	TGTGCCAGCAGGGGGTCCAAGGAGACCCAGTACTTC	CASRGSKETQYF
TRBV12-3/TRBV12-4	NA	TRBJ1-1	NA	TGTGCCAGCAGTTTGGGGAGACCAGCTTTCTTT	CASSLGRPAFF
TRBV18	NA	TRBJ2-6	NA	TGTGCCAGCTCACCTGTTGGGGGCGCTACCCCTGGGGCCAACGTCCTGACTTTC	CASSPVGGATPGANVLTF
TRBV5-1	NA	TRBJ2-1	TRBD1	TGCGCCAGCAGGGACAGGGGTATTCCAATACAGGACAATGAGCAGTTCTTC	CASRDRGIPIQDNEQFF
TRBV5-1	few	TRBJ2-1	TRBD2	TGCGCCAGCAGAGACGGGAGGGCCCTCTGGAATGAGCAGTTCTTC	CASRDGRALWNEQFF
TRBV7-9	NA	TRBJ2-5	TRBD1	TGTGCCAGCAGCCCGCGCCGGGGACAGGGGCGAGAGACCCAGTACTTC	CASSPRRGQGRETQYF
TRBV6-1	NA	TRBJ2-7	TRBD2	TGTGCCAGCACCCTTACAGCGGGAGTTGTCGACGAGCAGTACTTC	CASTLTAGVVDEQYF
TRBV5-1	few	TRBJ2-7	TRBD2	TGCGCCAGCATCCCAACTAGCGGAGCCCCCTACGAGCAGTACTTC	CASIPTSGAPYEQYF
TRBV12-3/TRBV12-4	NA	TRBJ2-5	TRBD1	TGTGCCAGCAGTTCGACAGGGAACCAAGAGACCCAGTACTTC	CASSSTGNQETQYF
TRBV29-1	few	TRBJ2-5	NA	TGCAGCGTTTTTTGGGTGGAGACCCAGTACTTC	CSVFWVETQYF
TRBV10-2	few	TRBJ2-5	TRBD2	TGCGCCACCGCCCCCGATGCGGGAGGAAATCAAGAGACCCAGTACTTC	CATAPDAGGNQETQYF
TRBV7-9	NA	TRBJ2-7	TRBD2	TGTGCCAGCAGCCCGGGATTAGCGGGGAAAAGCTCCTACGAGCAGTACTTC	CASSPGLAGKSSYEQYF
TRBV3-1	NA	TRBJ2-7	NA	TGTGCCAGCAGCCAACTCGGACTCCCGTCCTACGAGCAGTACTTC	CASSQLGLPSYEQYF
TRBV6-5	NA	TRBJ2-1	NA	TGTGCCAGCAGTTCTTCAAAGTCCGGGACTGATGAGCAGTTCTTC	CASSSSKSGTDEQFF
TRBV5-1	few	TRBJ2-7	NA	TGCGCCAGCAGCTCCGGCGGGTCAGGGTCCTACGAGCAGTACTTC	CASSSGGSGSYEQYF
TRBV11-2	NA	TRBJ2-3	NA	TGTGCCAGCAGGACCGGGCAAGGGAAAGATACGCAGTATTTT	CASRTGQGKDTQYF
TRBV12-3/TRBV12-4	NA	TRBJ2-3	NA	TGTGCCAGCAGTTTAGATCCAGGCCGGGCGGATACGCAGTATTTT	CASSLDPGRADTQYF
TRBV5-1	NA	TRBJ2-5	NA	TGCGCCAGCAGCTTGGAAATAGCTAAAGAGACCCAGTACTTC	CASSLEIAKETQYF
TRBV18	few	TRBJ2-1	NA	TGTGCCAGCTCGCCGACTAGGGCTGAGCAGTTCTTC	CASSPTRAEQFF
TRBV29-1	few	TRBJ2-7	TRBD2	TGCAGCGTCGATGGACTAGCGGGAGATGAGCAGTACTTC	CSVDGLAGDEQYF
TRBV6-5	few	TRBJ2-1	TRBD2	TGTGCCAGCAGTTACGGGACTAGCGGGAGTTCGTCCAATGAGCAGTTCTTC	CASSYGTSGSSSNEQFF
TRBV5-1	NA	TRBJ2-2	TRBD1	TGCGCCAGCAGTCCACTATTCCGACAGGGAAAGGCCGGGGAGCTGTTTTTT	CASSPLFRQGKAGELFF
TRBV6-4	NA	TRBJ2-3	TRBD1	TGTGCCAGCAGCCCCGGGACAGGGAATTCAGATACGCAGTATTTT	CASSPGTGNSDTQYF
TRBV9	NA	TRBJ1-1	NA	TGTGCCAGCAGCGCGAGGAGCCGGGAGAACACTGAAGCTTTCTTT	CASSARSRENTEAFF
TRBV7-8	NA	TRBJ2-7	TRBD1	TGTGCCAGCAGCCCCCCCCTGAGGACAGGTCCCTACGAGCAGTACTTC	CASSPPLRTGPYEQYF
TRBV7-9	NA	TRBJ1-2	NA	TGTGCCAGCAGCTTACCCGGTAGGGGCTATGGCTACACCTTC	CASSLPGRGYGYTF
TRBV12-3/TRBV12-4	NA	TRBJ2-5	NA	TGTGCCAGCAGTTTAGGACACGAGCCCCACCCGGCCCAGTACTTC	CASSLGHEPHPAQYF
TRBV20-1	few	TRBJ2-7	NA	TGCAGTGCTAGAGATAGCATCCTAGCCTCCTACGAGCAGTACTTC	CSARDSILASYEQYF
TRBV12-3/TRBV12-4	few	TRBJ2-1	NA	TGTGCCACTCGACGGGACAATGAGCAGTTCTTC	CATRRDNEQFF
TRBV29-1	few	TRBJ1-2	NA	TGCAGCGTGAAACAGGAGAACTATGGCTACACCTTC	CSVKQENYGYTF
TRBV27	few	TRBJ2-5	TRBD2	TGTGCCAGCAGTTCCGTAGCGGGAGTGGGGGAGACCCAGTACTTC	CASSSVAGVGETQYF
TRBV5-8	few	TRBJ1-5	NA	TGTGCCAGCAGCTTGGTGGTGGGGCCGACCGATCAGCCCCAGCATTTT	CASSLVVGPTDQPQHF
TRBV15	NA	TRBJ2-5	NA	TGTGCCACCAGCAGAACGACTCTACAGGGTCGGGAGACCCAGTACTTC	CATSRTTLQGRETQYF
TRBV5-1	NA	TRBJ2-7	TRBD2	TGCGCCAGCACTTTGGGGGGGAGCGACGAGCAGTACTTC	CASTLGGSDEQYF
TRBV5-5	few	TRBJ1-1	TRBD1	TGTGCCAGCAGCTTGGGGGACAGGGGTATGGGCACTGAAGCTTTCTTT	CASSLGDRGMGTEAFF
TRBV5-1	few	TRBJ2-2	NA	TGCGCCAGCAGCTGGATGGCTGACACCGGGGAGCTGTTTTTT	CASSWMADTGELFF
TRBV7-6	few	TRBJ2-5	NA	TGTGCCAGCAGCTTGGAAGCGGAACAAGAGACCCAGTACTTC	CASSLEAEQETQYF
TRBV15	few	TRBJ2-7	NA	TGTGCCACCAGCTCAAGGGGGGGATCCTACGAGCAGTACTTC	CATSSRGGSYEQYF
TRBV5-1	NA	TRBJ2-1	NA	TGCGCCAGCAGCTCCCAGGGGGGGGGTTACAATGAGCAGTTCTTC	CASSSQGGGYNEQFF
TRBV25-1	NA	TRBJ2-1	TRBD2	TGTGCCAGCAGTGAAACTAGCGGGATCCCCAATGAGCAGTTCTTC	CASSETSGIPNEQFF
TRBV9	NA	TRBJ2-1	NA	TGTGCCAGCAGCGTAGAGGGGCAGCCCTACAATGAGCAGTTCTTC	CASSVEGQPYNEQFF
TRBV20-1	NA	TRBJ2-7	NA	TGCAGTGCTGGGGGGCAGGACGAGAGGACCTACGAGCAGTACTTC	CSAGGQDERTYEQYF
TRBV20-1	NA	TRBJ2-1	TRBD2	TGCAGTGCTAGTGGCCAGGGGGCTAGCGGGAGGCGAAACAATGAGCAGTTCTTC	CSASGQGASGRRNNEQFF
TRBV20-1	few	TRBJ1-2	NA	TGCAGTGCTGATGACCCACCTAACTATGGCTACACCTTC	CSADDPPNYGYTF
TRBV20-1	few	TRBJ2-1	TRBD1	TGCAGTGCTAGCGACAGGGTATTATATGAGCAGTTCTTC	CSASDRVLYEQFF
TRBV7-3	many	TRBJ2-7	NA	TGTGCCAGCAGCCCTAGCTACTCCTCCTACGAGCAGTACTTC	CASSPSYSSYEQYF
TRBV30	few	TRBJ1-5	TRBD1	TGTGCCTGGAGTGTACCTTTCAGCGGGGGACAGAGAGCGGGGAATCAGCCCCAGCATTTT	CAWSVPFSGGQRAGNQPQHF
TRBV7-9	few	TRBJ2-1	TRBD2	TGTGCCAGCAGCTTAGTACTAGCGAGTGAGCAGTTCTTC	CASSLVLASEQFF
TRBV18	NA	TRBJ1-2	TRBD1	TGTGCCAGCTCCCGGGGGACAGGGCGGCTCAACAATGGCTACACCTTC	CASSRGTGRLNNGYTF
TRBV6-1	few	TRBJ1-2	NA	TGTGCCAGCGCCACACTAGGTCCAAACTATGGCTACACCTTC	CASATLGPNYGYTF